The T cell receptor (beta chain) described here comes from a study of T cell repertoires in cytomegalovirus infection (dated by TCRdb to between 2018 and 2020). With regard to the full study: Because public TCR beta signatures pointed to carriage of CMV infection together with the matching HLA type, the HLA type of each donor mattered for the analysis. What the study reported, not specific to this receptor: The ex vivo response was dominated by HLA-C-restricted CMV-specific TCR beta clonotypes, and the single most frequent clonotype in two of eight donors was supplied by these HLA-C-restricted clonotypes. In both this cohort and an independent cohort of some 380 donors, the cumulative frequency of public TCR beta family members distinguished carriers of CMV infection plus the relevant HLA type.

TCRdb lists the instrument as Illumina HiSeq 1500. TCRdb took the public reads, trimmed them with fastp at Q25, ran MiXCR for clone calling and kept in-frame beta chains. Each CDR3 protein gets just one entry, which takes the most common genes and DNA from the rows behind it. The sample data list about 490,000 distinct CDR3 sequences, and about a quarter of these were observed just once. The biggest ten clones account for less than 15% of the sample. Note on this clonotype: Which antigen it targets is not known. No much larger clone is present one base from it, and per-base qualities are unavailable.

Trimming at the junction amounts to 5 bases on V and 3 bases on J, and the germline ends lie 13 bases apart. From its cysteine to its phenylalanine, the CDR3 spans 14 amino acids. The DNA shown is the 42-base CDR3, in frame from base 1. As encoded in the germline V gene, CDR1 is ENHRY while CDR2 is SYGVKD. The clonotype originates from a human donor in good health (CMV status not recorded). Some clones in this sample may be carry-over from other donors' samples. The receptor chain draws on TRBV10-3 and TRBJ2-5; TRBD2 is a possible D gene, resting on 6 matching bases. The sequencing input was PBMCs. The CDR3 corresponds to CAISYRDSKETQYF. The nucleotide sequence reads as follows: TGTGCCATCAGTTACCGGGACTCTAAAGAGACCCAGTACTTC.